These 20 T cell receptor beta chains originate from one sample sequenced in a study of blood T cell repertoires in COVID-19 (dated by TCRdb to 2018 to 2021). Library construction relied on the immunoSEQ multiplex PCR assay. TCRdb holds this immuneACCESS table with in-frame rearrangements only. Some clones are missing; in checked studies, unresolved V genes explain under half, and the rest has no known cause. For this sample there are some 74,000 clones; roughly four fifths appear just once. The ten biggest clones cover approximately 16% of the sample. Sequencing input: peripheral blood. These receptors came from a man aged 65 to 85 with active or convalescent COVID-19.

The chain has TRBV28 and TRBJ1-6, with TRBD1 identical over 7 bases. Looked up from germline, CDR1 is MDHEN and CDR2 is SYDVKM. V dropped 6 bases and J dropped 6; count of bases not matched to a gene: 8. The CDR3 totals 15 residues. The CDR3 DNA is TGTGCCAGCAGCGGGGACAGCTTTTTTAATTCACCCCTCCACTTT. It is translated as CASSGDSFFNSPLHF.

The CDR3 region has the DNA TGTGCCAGCAGCGCGAGACAGGCCCTGAACACTGAAGCTTTCTTT. It specifies CASSARQALNTEAFF. J is TRBJ1-1 and V is TRBV25-1; a possible D gene is TRBD1 (6 bases). Germline-derived CDR1 and CDR2 are MGHDK and SYGVNS. V was trimmed by 6 bases and J by 0 bases, leaving 14 bases between them. The CDR3 spans 15 residues.

V is TRBV2 and J is TRBJ2-3; tentative D call: TRBD2 (6 bases). The CDR3 is 14 amino acids. Germline CDR1 is SNHLY and CDR2 is FYNNEI. Trimming removed 8 bases at V and 5 bases at J, with 17 bases between. The CDR3 loop reads CASGEWGEVDTQYF. CDR3 nucleotides: TGTGCCAGCGGGGAGTGGGGGGAAGTAGATACGCAGTATTTT.

The V and J genes are TRBV19 and TRBJ1-5; a possible D gene is TRBD1 (6 bases). Per the germline V gene, CDR1 is LNHDA and CDR2 is SQIVND (reference sequence). The CDR3 consists of 15 residues. V lost 6 bases, J lost 5 bases, and 17 bases lay in between. CDR3 coding DNA: TGTGCCAGTAGCCCTTCCGACAGGACTCATCAGCCCCAGCATTTT. It codes for CASSPSDRTHQPQHF. Looking up the rest from reference TRBV19 and TRBJ1-5 gives the full variable domain: DGGITQSPKYLFRKEGQNVTLSCEQNLNHDAMYWYRQDPGQGLRLIYYSQIVNDFQKGDIAEGYSVSREKKESFPLTVTSAQKNPTAFYLCASSPSDRTHQPQHFGDGTRLSIL.

This chain connects TRBV7-9 to TRBJ2-2; D possibly corresponds to TRBD2 (6 bases). V lost 7 bases to trimming and J lost 6 bases, with 15 bases between them. The CDR3 is 14 amino acids. In germline, CDR1 is SEHNR, CDR2 FQNEAQ (reference sequence). The CDR3 loop is CASTISGESGELFF. CDR3 in DNA: TGTGCCAGCACCATTAGCGGAGAGTCCGGGGAGCTGTTTTTT.

This clone appeared a single time. The chain combines TRBV6-5 with TRBJ2-5; D perhaps matches TRBD1 (6 bases). Germline lookup yields CDR1 MNHEY and CDR2 SVGAGI. V lost 6 bases, J lost 2 bases, and 16 bases lay in between. This CDR3 comprises 15 residues. The CDR3 loop is CASSHQGHGQETQYF. The CDR3 bases are TGTGCCAGCAGCCATCAGGGGCACGGGCAAGAGACCCAGTACTTC.

This chain uses TRBV5-1 with TRBJ1-1; D remains ambiguous. Germline values: CDR1 SGHRS, CDR2 YFSETQ. There are 15 residues in the CDR3. The V end was cut by 1 base, the J end by 0 bases, with 10 bases between. Here the CDR3 DNA reads TGCGCCAGCAGCTTGTCAGCGCGCCTGAACACTGAAGCTTTCTTT. This sequence encodes CASSLSARLNTEAFF.

The rearrangement links TRBV7-9 to TRBJ1-4; D is perhaps TRBD1 (5 bases). Trimming removed 5 bases from V and 0 bases from J, with 19 bases in between. The germline gives CDR1 SEHNR, CDR2 FQNEAQ (reference sequence). The length of the CDR3 is 18 residues. CDR3 in amino acids: CASSPVTGRGATNEKLFF. DNA of the CDR3: TGTGCCAGCAGCCCAGTCACAGGACGCGGTGCAACTAATGAAAAACTGTTTTTT. Full variable domain (outside the CDR3, taken from reference TRBV7-9 and TRBJ1-4): DTGVSQNPRHKITKRGQNVTFRCDPISEHNRLYWYRQTLGQGPEFLTYFQNEAQLEKSRLLSDRFSAERPKGSFSTLEIQRTEQGDSAMYLCASSPVTGRGATNEKLFFGSGTQLSVL.

This rearrangement joins TRBV6-5 to TRBJ2-4; 11 bases line up with TRBD1. The CDR3 spans 16 residues. Germline lookup yields CDR1 MNHEY and CDR2 SVGAGI. With 0 bases clipped from V and 7 bases from J, the junction kept 5 bases outside the gene matches. The CDR3 sequence: CASSYSGQGAWNIQYF. The CDR3 coding sequence is TGTGCCAGCAGTTACTCTGGACAGGGGGCTTGGAACATTCAGTACTTC.

The chain is built from TRBV5-4 and TRBJ1-2, with 7 bases identical to TRBD1. Trimming at V came to 0 bases and at J to 7 bases, leaving 9 bases not matched to a gene. Germline values: CDR1 SGHNT, CDR2 YYREEE (reference sequence). This CDR3 is 15 amino acids long. CDR3 loop: CASSLEGGQTGGYTF. Written as DNA, the CDR3 is TGTGCCAGCAGCTTGGAGGGGGGACAGACGGGTGGCTACACCTTC.

The chain has TRBV28 and TRBJ1-5; no reliable D call. Germline V lookup: CDR1 MDHEN, CDR2 SYDVKM. V shed 8 bases and J shed 3 bases, with 11 bases lying between them. This CDR3 has 13 amino acids. CDR3 sequence (DNA): TGTGCCAGCGAGGGAGGCGACAATCAGCCCCAGCATTTT. This encodes CASEGGDNQPQHF.

This clone is termed medium-sized. The rearrangement links TRBV30 to TRBJ1-1, with unresolved D. The germline gives CDR1 GTSNPN, CDR2 SVGIG (reference sequence). This CDR3 has 15 residues. The V end lost 2 bases, the J end lost 1 base, and 14 bases lay between the germline ends. The DNA of the CDR3 is TGTGCCTGGAGTTCCACGAGGAGCAGGAACACTGAAGCTTTCTTT. Residues: CAWSSTRSRNTEAFF.

The chain couples TRBV7-9 to TRBJ2-1; TRBD2 agrees at 9 bases. Germline CDR1 and CDR2: SEHNR and FQNEAQ (reference sequence). J gave up 14 bases and V 2 bases, and 10 bases lay outside the gene matches. There are 14 residues in the CDR3. The CDR3 protein is CASSLNAGGDREFF. For the CDR3, the DNA is TGTGCCAGCAGCTTAAACGCGGGGGGGGACAGAGAGTTCTTC.

The chain links TRBV7-2 to TRBJ2-5; 15 bases agree with TRBD2. This CDR3 is 16 amino acids long. Germline V gene data show CDR1 as SGHTA and CDR2 as FQGNSA. The trim removed 5 bases at V and 9 bases at J, leaving 10 bases unmatched. CDR3 sequence reads: CASSNGLAGGPRAQYF. The CDR3, as DNA: TGTGCCAGCAGCAATGGACTAGCGGGGGGGCCGAGGGCCCAGTACTTC.

This rearrangement joins TRBV6-6 to TRBJ1-6; TRBD1 matches 8 bases. This CDR3 has 16 residues. From germline, CDR1 is MNHNY and CDR2 SVGAGI (reference sequence). The ends lost 10 bases at V and 10 bases at J; junction bases unmatched: 18. DNA of the CDR3: TGTGCCACCTATTCCGGGACAGGCCCCCGAGGGTCACCCCTCCACTTT. It is translated as CATYSGTGPRGSPLHF.

This chain joins TRBV4-1 and TRBJ1-4; 9 bases are shared with TRBD1. Unmatched junction bases numbered 7, after V lost 4 bases and J lost 4 bases. The CDR3 totals 16 residues. Germline values: CDR1 MGHRA, CDR2 YSYEKL. The DNA of the CDR3 is TGCGCCAGCAGCCCAACCCCGGGACAGGGTAATGAAAAACTGTTTTTT. Translation: CASSPTPGQGNEKLFF.

The chain couples TRBV6-6 to TRBJ1-1, with 10 bases fitting TRBD1. Trimming took 5 bases from V and 6 from J; bases not matched to a gene: 6. This CDR3 spans 14 amino acids. Germline CDR1 is MNHNY and CDR2 is SVGAGI (reference sequence). The CDR3 sequence: CASSPPGQGPEAFF. The CDR3 DNA follows: TGTGCCAGCAGTCCGCCGGGACAGGGGCCTGAAGCTTTCTTT.

The chain joins TRBV7-3 to TRBJ2-7; D is undetermined. Trimming removed 4 bases at V and 0 bases at J, with 7 bases between. Germline CDR1 is SGHTA and CDR2 is FQGTGA. This CDR3 contains 13 residues. The CDR3 coding sequence is TGTGCCAGCAGCTCCAGGAACTCCTACGAGCAGTACTTC. It is translated as CASSSRNSYEQYF.

The chain combines TRBV10-1 with TRBJ2-4; D may be TRBD1 (6 bases). Germline V gene data show CDR1 as WNHNN and CDR2 as SYGVQD (reference sequence). The CDR3 extends over 13 amino acids. The V end was cut by 2 bases, the J end by 7 bases, with 9 bases between. The CDR3: CASSEGGANIQYF. The CDR3 bases are TGCGCCAGCAGTGAGGGGGGCGCGAACATTCAGTACTTC.

V gene TRBV11-2 combines with J gene TRBJ2-7; the match to TRBD2 covers 7 bases. The length of the CDR3 is 17 residues. Germline V gives CDR1 SGHAT, CDR2 FQNNGV. V lost 4 bases and J lost 2; bases outside the gene matches: 14. The CDR3 is CASSSSPSGLITYEQYF. Here the CDR3 DNA reads TGTGCCAGCAGCTCGAGCCCCTCGGGACTAATCACCTACGAGCAGTACTTC.